The 29 T cell receptor beta chains in this list originate from one sample, sequenced in a study of blood T cell repertoires in COVID-19 (dated by TCRdb to about 2020). Library generation was performed with the immunoSEQ multiplex PCR assay. TCRdb re-hosts the immuneACCESS table, in-frame sequences only. Its copies lack some clones; in the studies checked, an unresolved V gene accounts for under half of them, and the cause for the rest is not known. The sample includes about 170,000 clones, with approximately 91% observed a single time. The leading ten clones occupy about 5.3% of the sample. The specimen sequenced was peripheral blood. These receptor sequences come from a man aged 18-30 years with COVID-19, enrolled during active disease.

The chain couples TRBV12-3 or TRBV12-4 to TRBJ1-2, with D unclear. The CDR3 is 12 amino acids. V dropped 5 bases and J dropped 6 bases, with 10 bases sitting between them. CDR3 in amino acids: CASSASGHGYTF. The DNA of the CDR3 is TGTGCCAGCAGTGCCTCGGGTCATGGCTACACCTTC.

The sample holds a few counts of this clone. CDR3 sequence: CASSKLQGPRAGELFF. CDR3 DNA: TGTGCCAGCAGCAAACTACAGGGTCCGCGGGCCGGGGAGCTGTTTTTT. This chain connects TRBV7-9 to TRBJ2-2; D possibly corresponds to TRBD1 (6 bases). The CDR3 is made up of 16 amino acids. Germline CDR1 is SEHNR and CDR2 is FQNEAQ (reference sequence). The ends were cut back, 5 bases at V and 6 bases at J, with 19 bases in the middle. Full variable domain (remainder filled in from reference TRBV7-9 and TRBJ2-2): DTGVSQNPRHKITKRGQNVTFRCDPISEHNRLYWYRQTLGQGPEFLTYFQNEAQLEKSRLLSDRFSAERPKGSFSTLEIQRTEQGDSAMYLCASSKLQGPRAGELFFGEGSRLTVL.

The J gene is TRBJ2-7, the V gene TRBV3-1 (or the pseudogene TRBV3-2); D unclear. Germline V lookup: CDR1 LGHDT, CDR2 YNNKEL (reference sequence). The CDR3 spans 13 residues. V gave up 4 bases and J gave up 3 bases, with 10 bases separating them. The chain's CDR3 is CASSLKLHYEQYF. In DNA form, the CDR3 reads TGTGCCAGCAGCCTTAAACTCCACTACGAGCAGTACTTC.

V usage is TRBV4-3 and J usage is TRBJ2-5; the D gene is possibly TRBD2 (5 bases). V gave up 0 bases and J gave up 4 bases, with 15 bases separating them. Germline-derived CDR1 and CDR2 are LGHNA and YSLEER. The CDR3 length is 16 residues. The CDR3 protein is CASSQEPPGGGETQYF. The DNA for the CDR3 is TGCGCCAGCAGCCAAGAGCCCCCGGGTGGAGGAGAGACCCAGTACTTC.

This chain uses TRBV27 with TRBJ2-1; no firm D call. Per the germline V gene, CDR1 is MNHEY and CDR2 is SMNVEV (reference sequence). V was clipped by 6 bases and J by 1 base, with 13 bases between them. There are 15 residues in the CDR3. CDR3 nucleotide sequence: TGTGCCAGCAGACGCCCTAGTAATTCCTACAATGAGCAGTTCTTC. It yields the protein CASRRPSNSYNEQFF.

This chain joins TRBV30 and TRBJ1-6; 8 nucleotides match TRBD1. The CDR3 runs to 16 residues. Germline V gene data show CDR1 as GTSNPN and CDR2 as SVGIG (reference sequence). Trimming removed 3 bases from V and 1 base from J; junction bases left unmatched: 5. CDR3 residues: CAWRLTGGSYNSPLHF. The CDR3 nucleotides read TGTGCCTGGAGGCTTACAGGGGGATCCTATAATTCACCCCTCCACTTT.

The rearrangement links TRBV24-1 to TRBJ2-2; weak D call: TRBD2 (5 bases). Germline-derived CDR1 and CDR2 are KGHDR and SFDVKD. The V gene lost 5 bases and the J gene lost 7 bases, with 19 bases spanning the gap. CDR3 length equals 16 residues. The CDR3 sequence: CATSAPSRVTDGELFF. The CDR3 bases are TGTGCCACCAGTGCGCCTTCGAGGGTAACGGACGGGGAGCTGTTTTTT.

The chain couples TRBV6-2 or TRBV6-3 to TRBJ2-5; 8 nucleotides match TRBD2. V lost 3 bases to trimming and J lost 6 bases; unmatched junction nucleotides: 9. The CDR3 contains 15 residues. Germline CDR1 and CDR2: MNHEY and SVGEGT. CDR3 in amino acids: CASSYGAGDRKTQYF. CDR3 bases: TGTGCCAGCAGTTATGGAGCGGGAGATAGAAAGACCCAGTACTTC.

The rearrangement joins TRBV27 to TRBJ2-1, with 12 bases fitting TRBD2. The CDR3 totals 17 residues. Looked up from germline, CDR1 is MNHEY and CDR2 is SMNVEV (reference sequence). V lost 5 bases and J lost 8; bases outside the gene matches: 13. CDR3 sequence: CASSARRLAGVGDEQFF. DNA of the CDR3: TGTGCCAGCAGTGCGCGCAGACTAGCGGGAGTAGGGGATGAGCAGTTCTTC.

This sequence joins TRBV11-2 and TRBJ2-2, with D perhaps TRBD1 (5 bases). Trimming left V 3 bases short and J 8 bases short, with 22 bases between. The CDR3 totals 17 residues. CDR1 is SGHAT, CDR2 FQNNGV, per germline. This CDR3 reads CASSFPENRNPVGELFF. The DNA of the CDR3 is TGTGCCAGCAGCTTCCCAGAAAACAGGAATCCGGTGGGGGAGCTGTTTTTT.

Remarks on this clone: One end of the junction fails to match germline, which may point to a read error. The chain couples TRBV18 to TRBJ1-4, with D possibly matching TRBD1 (6 bases). This CDR3 spans 15 amino acids. Germline V CDR1 and CDR2: KGHSH, LQKENI. CDR3 region: CASSPDVDSGEKLLF. The CDR3 coding sequence is TGTGCCAGCTCACCAGATGTGGACAGCGGTGAAAAACTGCTTTTT. Filled out from reference TRBV18 and TRBJ1-4, the complete variable domain reads NAGVMQNPRHLVRRRGQEARLRCSPMKGHSHVYWYRQLPEEGLKFMVYLQKENIIDESGMPKERFSAEFPKEGPSILRIQQVVRGDSAAYFCASSPDVDSGEKLLFGSGTQLSVL.

V and J are TRBV5-1 and TRBJ2-2, with TRBD1 as a possible D gene (5 bases). Per the germline V gene, CDR1 is SGHRS and CDR2 is YFSETQ. V lost 0 bases and J lost 6, with 9 bases in between. The CDR3 consists of 14 residues. The CDR3 sequence: CASSLAGMAGELFF. In nucleotides, the CDR3 is TGCGCCAGCAGCTTGGCAGGGATGGCCGGGGAGCTGTTTTTT. The full variable domain, with the rest looked up from reference TRBV5-1 and TRBJ2-2, is KAGVTQTPRYLIKTRGQQVTLSCSPISGHRSVSWYQQTPGQGLQFLFEYFSETQRNKGNFPGRFSGRQFSNSRSEMNVSTLELGDSALYLCASSLAGMAGELFFGEGSRLTVL.

The chain uses TRBV11-2 and TRBJ2-7; tentative D call: TRBD2 (5 bases). This CDR3 is built from 12 residues. The V gene lost 5 bases and the J gene lost 6 bases, with 11 bases spanning the gap. CDR1 and CDR2 from the germline V gene are SGHAT and FQNNGV. The CDR3 nucleotides read TGTGCCAGCAGCCCTGGACTGGGCGAGCAGTACTTC. Translating it yields CASSPGLGEQYF. The full variable domain, completed using reference TRBV11-2 and TRBJ2-7, is EAGVAQSPRYKIIEKRQSVAFWCNPISGHATLYWYQQILGQGPKLLIQFQNNGVVDDSQLPKDRFSAERLKGVDSTLKIQPAKLEDSAVYLCASSPGLGEQYFGPGTRLTVT.

This chain links TRBV5-1 with TRBJ2-7; 7 positions match TRBD1. Unmatched junction bases numbered 6, after V lost 3 bases and J lost 3 bases. Germline-derived CDR1 and CDR2 are SGHRS and YFSETQ. The CDR3 is 14 amino acids. The CDR3: CASSSSTGRYEQYF. As DNA, the CDR3 is TGCGCCAGCAGCTCCTCGACAGGGCGCTACGAGCAGTACTTC. Full variable domain (remainder filled in from reference TRBV5-1 and TRBJ2-7): KAGVTQTPRYLIKTRGQQVTLSCSPISGHRSVSWYQQTPGQGLQFLFEYFSETQRNKGNFPGRFSGRQFSNSRSEMNVSTLELGDSALYLCASSSSTGRYEQYFGPGTRLTVT.

The chain uses TRBV18 and TRBJ2-5; TRBD1 might be the D (6 bases). Germline V gives CDR1 KGHSH, CDR2 LQKENI. Trimming took off 0 bases at V and 7 bases at J, with 12 bases between the two ends. The CDR3 length is 14 residues. The CDR3 bases are TGTGCCAGCTCACCACCGTGGGGGCTGGGGACCCAGTACTTC. As protein: CASSPPWGLGTQYF.

This clone has a single count. This chain uses TRBV5-1 with TRBJ1-1; no firm D call. Trimming removed 2 bases at V and 1 base at J, with 12 bases between. This CDR3 is 15 amino acids long. Germline-derived CDR1 and CDR2 are SGHRS and YFSETQ. CDR3 protein: CASSLLEISNTEAFF. The CDR3 bases are TGCGCCAGCAGCTTACTCGAGATCTCGAACACTGAAGCTTTCTTT.

CDR3 region: CASSQGSSFTGELFF. The DNA of the CDR3 is TGCGCCAGCAGCCAAGGGTCCAGTTTCACCGGGGAGCTGTTTTTT. This chain joins TRBV4-3 and TRBJ2-2, with unresolved D. The CDR3 covers 15 residues. Germline V gene data show CDR1 as LGHNA and CDR2 as YSLEER. The germline V and J ends were trimmed by 1 base and 4 bases, with 10 bases remaining between them.

The genes are TRBV2 and TRBJ2-7; the match to TRBD1 covers 7 bases. Germline trimming cut 6 bases from V and 3 bases from J; bases unmatched to any gene: 11. The CDR3 length is 15 residues. Looked up from germline, CDR1 is SNHLY and CDR2 is FYNNEI. Here the CDR3 DNA reads TGTGCCAGCAGGGACGACAGGGCAGCTATCTACGAGCAGTACTTC. Encoded protein: CASRDDRAAIYEQYF.

This clone was found once. This chain links TRBV4-3 with TRBJ1-1; weak D call: TRBD1 (5 bases). The germline V gene has CDR1 LGHNA and CDR2 YSLEER. The CDR3 is 15 amino acids. V lost 0 bases and J lost 10, with 18 bases in between. CDR3 region: CASSQDAAGPLRAFF. The CDR3 nucleotides read TGCGCCAGCAGCCAAGACGCGGCAGGGCCGCTGAGAGCTTTCTTT.

V and J are TRBV18 and TRBJ1-2; D possibly corresponds to TRBD1 (6 bases). The CDR3 runs 15 residues. V dropped 1 base and J dropped 0 bases, with 9 bases sitting between them. Looked up from germline, CDR1 is KGHSH and CDR2 is LQKENI. As DNA, the CDR3 is TGTGCCAGCTCACCACGGGAGGGGGCTAACTATGGCTACACCTTC. Translation: CASSPREGANYGYTF.

The genes are TRBV11-3 and TRBJ2-3; D remains ambiguous. This CDR3 has 13 residues. V lost 1 base, J lost 7 bases, and 9 bases lay in between. Germline V lookup: CDR1 SGHNT, CDR2 YENEEA. CDR3 loop: CASSLAEKYTQYF. The DNA of the CDR3 is TGTGCCAGCAGCTTAGCAGAAAAATATACGCAGTATTTT.

The rearrangement links TRBV4-3 to TRBJ1-2; 8 bases match TRBD1. Germline CDR1 reads LGHNA; CDR2 reads YSLEER. Trimming removed 1 base from V and 7 bases from J; junction bases left unmatched: 5. The CDR3 covers 14 residues. CDR3 amino acids: CASSQVTGVGGYTF. CDR3 sequence (DNA): TGCGCCAGCAGCCAAGTGACAGGGGTGGGTGGCTACACCTTC.

This rearrangement joins TRBV7-2 to TRBJ1-6, with TRBD1 matching 9 bases. Germline trimming cut 1 base from V and 1 base from J; bases unmatched to any gene: 8. The length of the CDR3 is 19 residues. In germline, CDR1 is SGHTA, CDR2 FQGNSA. The CDR3 DNA reads TGTGCCAGCAGCTTAGTGGCAGGGACAGGGAGGTCCTATAATTCACCCCTCCACTTT. Encoded protein: CASSLVAGTGRSYNSPLHF.

This chain uses TRBV13 with TRBJ2-5; D ambiguous. The CDR3 extends over 14 amino acids. The germline CDR1 and CDR2 sequences are PRHDT and FYEKMQ (reference sequence). V lost 2 bases, J lost 5 bases, and 12 bases lay in between. The CDR3 here is CASSLRAPYETQYF. The CDR3 DNA reads TGTGCCAGCAGCTTACGAGCCCCCTATGAGACCCAGTACTTC. The full variable domain, in which reference TRBV13 and TRBJ2-5 provide the parts outside the CDR3, is AAGVIQSPRHLIKEKRETATLKCYPIPRHDTVYWYQQGPGQDPQFLISFYEKMQSDKGSIPDRFSAQQFSDYHSELNMSSLELGDSALYFCASSLRAPYETQYFGPGTRLLVL.

Here the CDR3 reads CASSTRRGAQYF. For the CDR3, the DNA is TGTGCCAGCAGCACTCGCCGCGGGGCGCAGTATTTT. J is TRBJ2-3 and V is TRBV7-2; D perhaps matches TRBD2 (6 bases). V was clipped by 5 bases and J by 10 bases, with 13 bases between them. The CDR3 is 12 residues long. In germline, CDR1 is SGHTA, CDR2 FQGNSA. Using reference TRBV7-2 and TRBJ2-3 for the parts outside the CDR3, the full variable domain is GAGVSQSPSNKVTEKGKDVELRCDPISGHTALYWYRQSLGQGLEFLIYFQGNSAPDKSGLPSDRFSAERTGGSVSTLTIQRTQQEDSAVYLCASSTRRGAQYFGPGTRLTVL.

The rearrangement joins TRBV19 to TRBJ2-1, with 7 bases aligning to TRBD2. V dropped 5 bases and J dropped 7; count of bases not matched to a gene: 14. The CDR3 extends over 16 amino acids. Germline loops: CDR1 LNHDA, CDR2 SQIVND (reference sequence). CDR3 amino acids: CASSGPGRGAGNEQFF. The CDR3 DNA is TGTGCCAGTAGTGGCCCAGGGAGGGGCGCGGGGAATGAGCAGTTCTTC.

The rearrangement joins TRBV13 to TRBJ1-5, with D possibly being TRBD1 (5 bases). CDR3 length equals 13 residues. V lost 8 bases and J lost 0, with 8 bases in between. CDR1 and CDR2 from the germline V gene are PRHDT and FYEKMQ (reference sequence). The CDR3 region is CASSRDSNQPQHF. In DNA, the CDR3 is TGTGCCAGCTCCAGGGATAGCAATCAGCCCCAGCATTTT.

The genes are TRBV7-2 and TRBJ1-2; D unclear. The V gene's germline CDR1 is SGHTA and CDR2 FQGNSA. Trimming removed 1 base at V and 4 bases at J, with 10 bases between. The CDR3 is 14 residues long. CDR3 protein: CASSLGKSGYGYTF. The CDR3, as DNA: TGTGCCAGCAGCTTAGGGAAGTCGGGCTATGGCTACACCTTC.

The chain has TRBV30 and TRBJ1-1, with no clear D. V dropped 2 bases and J dropped 3 bases, with 7 bases sitting between them. This CDR3 region has 12 residues. Germline loops: CDR1 GTSNPN, CDR2 SVGIG (reference sequence). CDR3 coding DNA: TGTGCCTGGAGTACCGGGGACACTGAAGCTTTCTTT. Amino acids: CAWSTGDTEAFF.